This TCR beta chain was captured in a study of cytomegalovirus exposure and HLA in healthy donors. Whole-study results and caveats: TCR beta V segments were, for the most part, productive about 90% or about 30% of the time in an earlier analysis.

V gave up 7 bases and J gave up 1 base; unmatched junction bases: 9. Germline CDR1 reads MNHNS; CDR2 reads SASEGT. The CDR3 has 15 amino acids. 60 Vbeta and 13 Jbeta primers were used in PCR. Libraries were prepared by immunoSEQ multiplex PCR; TCRdb keeps only in-frame clonotypes and omits some of them. The sample contains roughly 110,000 clones, 67% of which appear only once. This clone is a singleton in its sample. Antigen unknown. The chain uses TRBV6-1 and TRBJ1-1, with 7 bases fitting TRBD1. The source is a man aged 18 to 35 in good health and CMV-seropositive. Sequences were obtained from PBMCs. In DNA form, the CDR3 reads TGTGCCAGCAAGACAGGGAAGCTGGGGAACACTGAAGCTTTCTTT. Amino acid sequence: CASKTGKLGNTEAFF.